This T cell receptor (beta chain) derives from a study of cytomegalovirus exposure and HLA in healthy donors. The V gene end was trimmed by 5 bases and the J gene end by 9 bases; junction bases not matched to a gene: 9. The germline gives CDR1 SEHNR, CDR2 FQNEAQ (reference sequence). There are 13 residues in the CDR3. Vbeta (60) and Jbeta (13) primers were used in the PCR. Profiled with immunoSEQ multiplex PCR; TCRdb holds only in-frame clones, not every one. The table lists 40,000 to 55,000 clones. At sampling all donors were nominally healthy, likely with unrecorded immune exposures. The receptor was isolated from a male donor in good health and CMV-seropositive. The chain combines TRBV7-9 with TRBJ1-2, with 7 bases matching TRBD1. The sample taken for sequencing was PBMCs. The CDR3 nucleotides are TGTGCCAGCAGCCTTGACAGGGAGGATCGCTACACCTTC. It codes for CASSLDREDRYTF.